A selection of T cell receptor beta chains follows, all from one sample in a study of T cell responses to AZD1222 COVID-19 vaccine. Data came from immunoSEQ multiplex PCR; TCRdb stores just in-frame clones and leaves some out. The sample lists around 60,000 clones; approximately 90% were seen once. The sample here was peripheral blood, taken 28 days after the second dose of the MenACWY control vaccine. These receptors came from an adult who received the MenACWY meningococcal vaccine as a control. Each CDR3 is given with its conserved first and last residue. Fields, in order: V gene, J gene, clone size, D gene, CDR3 protein, CDR3 DNA. D genes are given only for firm matches. Where a row states a size, it is once, few, many or the class of an expanded clone; other rows omit it.

V: TRBV6-1; J: TRBJ1-5; size: .; D: .; CDR3: CASSERGAQPQHF; DNA: TGTGCCAGCAGTGAACGGGGGGCTCAGCCCCAGCATTTT
V: TRBV12-5; J: TRBJ1-6; size: .; D: .; CDR3: CALSRGGNSPLHF; DNA: TGTGCTCTTTCGAGGGGGGGGAATTCACCCCTCCACTTT
V: TRBV12-3/TRBV12-4; J: TRBJ1-1; size: .; D: .; CDR3: CATSRRGTEAFF; DNA: TGTGCCACATCAAGGAGGGGCACTGAAGCTTTCTTT
V: TRBV4-3; J: TRBJ2-7; size: .; D: .; CDR3: CASSQDSGYEQYF; DNA: TGCGCCAGCAGCCAAGATTCTGGCTACGAGCAGTACTTC
V: TRBV2; J: TRBJ2-7; size: .; D: .; CDR3: CASSDRTSSYEQYF; DNA: TGTGCCAGCAGTGACCGGACGAGCTCCTACGAGCAGTACTTC
V: TRBV27; J: TRBJ2-5; size: .; D: TRBD2; CDR3: CASSLYGGEGMETQYF; DNA: TGTGCCAGCAGTTTGTATGGGGGGGAGGGTATGGAGACCCAGTACTTC
V: TRBV4-3; J: TRBJ2-2; size: .; D: TRBD2; CDR3: CASSQESSGRWGELFF; DNA: TGCGCCAGCAGCCAAGAGTCTAGCGGGAGATGGGGGGAGCTGTTTTTT
V: TRBV10-3; J: TRBJ2-2; size: .; D: .; CDR3: CAISDYGQGSTGELFF; DNA: TGTGCCATCAGTGATTACGGGCAGGGGAGCACCGGGGAGCTGTTTTTT
V: TRBV27; J: TRBJ1-3; size: .; D: TRBD1; CDR3: CASRSALTGGASGNTIYF; DNA: TGTGCCAGCAGGTCCGCCCTTACAGGGGGCGCCTCTGGAAACACCATATATTTT
V: TRBV10-3; J: TRBJ2-1; size: .; D: .; CDR3: CATGYNEQFF; DNA: TGTGCCACCGGCTACAATGAGCAGTTCTTC
V: TRBV27; J: TRBJ2-7; size: .; D: .; CDR3: CASSLNSAHEQYF; DNA: TGTGCCAGCAGTTTAAACAGCGCCCACGAGCAGTACTTC
V: TRBV6-2/TRBV6-3; J: TRBJ2-5; size: .; D: .; CDR3: CASSQTPGSGGTQYF; DNA: TGTGCCAGCAGCCAAACGCCCGGGTCTGGGGGGACCCAGTACTTC
V: TRBV30; J: TRBJ1-4; size: .; D: TRBD1; CDR3: CASGQGGEKLFF; DNA: TGTGCCTCGGGACAGGGAGGTGAAAAACTGTTTTTT
V: TRBV2; J: TRBJ2-7; size: once; D: TRBD1; CDR3: CASRGQGATEQYF; DNA: TGTGCCAGCCGAGGACAGGGCGCTACGGAGCAGTACTTC
V: TRBV6-5; J: TRBJ2-5; size: .; D: TRBD2; CDR3: CASSPGTSTQETQYF; DNA: TGTGCCAGCAGTCCCGGGACTAGCACTCAAGAGACCCAGTACTTC
V: TRBV9; J: TRBJ2-2; size: few; D: .; CDR3: CASSVGAGSVAGELFF; DNA: TGTGCCAGCAGCGTAGGGGCAGGGTCCGTCGCCGGGGAGCTGTTTTTT
V: TRBV4-1; J: TRBJ2-1; size: .; D: .; CDR3: CASSQGEVASYNEQFF; DNA: TGCGCCAGCAGCCAAGGCGAGGTAGCATCCTACAATGAGCAGTTCTTC
V: TRBV4-2; J: TRBJ1-6; size: .; D: .; CDR3: CASSQEGENSPLHF; DNA: TGTGCCAGCAGCCAAGAAGGAGAGAATTCACCCCTCCACTTT
V: TRBV2; J: TRBJ2-1; size: .; D: .; CDR3: CASSIRTAYNEQFF; DNA: TGTGCCAGCAGTATCCGGACGGCGTACAATGAGCAGTTCTTC
V: TRBV12-3/TRBV12-4; J: TRBJ2-7; size: .; D: .; CDR3: CASRTQGYEQYF; DNA: TGTGCCAGCAGGACTCAGGGTTACGAGCAGTACTTC
V: TRBV19; J: TRBJ1-5; size: .; D: .; CDR3: CASSTPGRQPQHF; DNA: TGTGCCAGTAGTACGCCCGGGCGGCAGCCCCAGCATTTT
V: TRBV30; J: TRBJ1-6; size: .; D: .; CDR3: CAWSPRQTGTYNSPLHF; DNA: TGTGCCTGGAGTCCCCGACAGACGGGAACCTATAATTCACCCCTCCACTTT
V: TRBV27; J: TRBJ2-2; size: .; D: TRBD2; CDR3: CASSLSRSGTGELFF; DNA: TGTGCCAGCAGTTTATCCCGAAGCGGGACGGGGGAGCTGTTTTTT
V: TRBV6-1; J: TRBJ1-1; size: once; D: .; CDR3: CASSESHTEAFF; DNA: TGTGCCAGCAGTGAATCCCACACTGAAGCTTTCTTT
V: TRBV28; J: TRBJ2-2; size: .; D: .; CDR3: CASSFTRRNGELFF; DNA: TGTGCCAGCAGTTTTACTAGAAGGAACGGGGAGCTGTTTTTT
V: TRBV6-5; J: TRBJ2-3; size: .; D: .; CDR3: CASSRVASVADTQYF; DNA: TGTGCCAGCAGTCGCGTGGCTAGCGTGGCGGATACGCAGTATTTT
V: TRBV7-9; J: TRBJ2-7; size: .; D: .; CDR3: CASSGAGGVGEYEQYF; DNA: TGTGCCAGCAGCGGTGCCGGTGGTGTCGGGGAATACGAGCAGTACTTC
V: TRBV18; J: TRBJ1-1; size: .; D: TRBD1; CDR3: CASSPPEGASTEAFF; DNA: TGTGCCAGCTCACCACCGGAGGGGGCGAGCACTGAAGCTTTCTTT
V: TRBV7-3; J: TRBJ2-3; size: .; D: .; CDR3: CASSSLAESTDTQYF; DNA: TGTGCCAGCAGCTCACTAGCAGAAAGCACAGATACGCAGTATTTT
V: TRBV7-9; J: TRBJ2-3; size: .; D: .; CDR3: CASSLRAGYTQYF; DNA: TGTGCCAGCAGCTTACGAGCAGGTTATACGCAGTATTTT
V: TRBV24-1; J: TRBJ2-2; size: .; D: TRBD2; CDR3: CATSESGRDTGELFF; DNA: TGTGCCACCAGTGAAAGCGGGAGAGACACCGGGGAGCTGTTTTTT
V: TRBV3-1/TRBV3-2; J: TRBJ2-7; size: .; D: .; CDR3: CASSPSLGAGKAQYF; DNA: TGTGCCAGCAGCCCTTCCCTCGGGGCGGGGAAAGCGCAGTACTTC
V: TRBV5-1; J: TRBJ2-3; size: .; D: .; CDR3: CASSLAGFGGGADTQYF; DNA: TGCGCCAGCAGCTTGGCCGGCTTTGGGGGTGGGGCAGATACGCAGTATTTT
V: TRBV4-1; J: TRBJ1-6; size: .; D: .; CDR3: CASSQGQRYNSPLHF; DNA: TGCGCCAGCAGCCAAGGACAGAGATATAATTCACCCCTCCACTTT
V: TRBV7-9; J: TRBJ1-1; size: .; D: .; CDR3: CASSLGGPEAFF; DNA: TGTGCCAGCAGTCTGGGGGGCCCTGAAGCTTTCTTT
V: TRBV6-6; J: TRBJ1-5; size: .; D: .; CDR3: CASRTTGNDQPQHF; DNA: TGTGCCAGCAGGACGACAGGAAACGATCAGCCCCAGCATTTT
V: TRBV12-3/TRBV12-4; J: TRBJ2-7; size: .; D: .; CDR3: CASSFRREQYF; DNA: TGTGCCAGCAGTTTTCGGCGAGAGCAGTACTTC
V: TRBV30; J: TRBJ1-2; size: .; D: .; CDR3: CAWNNEGGGYGYTF; DNA: TGTGCCTGGAACAACGAGGGAGGAGGGTATGGCTACACCTTC
V: TRBV15; J: TRBJ2-3; size: .; D: .; CDR3: CATSDGPSTDTQYF; DNA: TGTGCCACCAGCGACGGTCCTAGCACAGATACGCAGTATTTT
V: TRBV2; J: TRBJ2-1; size: .; D: TRBD1; CDR3: CASSRTGLNNEQFF; DNA: TGTGCCAGCAGCAGGACAGGGCTTAACAATGAGCAGTTCTTC
V: TRBV27; J: TRBJ2-1; size: .; D: TRBD1; CDR3: CATKTGGNEQFF; DNA: TGTGCCACCAAGACAGGGGGCAATGAGCAGTTCTTC
V: TRBV7-9; J: TRBJ2-2; size: .; D: .; CDR3: CASSHMRRQNTGELFF; DNA: TGTGCCAGCAGCCACATGCGCAGGCAGAACACCGGGGAGCTGTTTTTT
V: TRBV12-3/TRBV12-4; J: TRBJ1-4; size: .; D: .; CDR3: CASADSNEKLFF; DNA: TGTGCCAGCGCAGATTCTAATGAAAAACTGTTTTTT
V: TRBV12-5; J: TRBJ1-1; size: few; D: .; CDR3: CASGLVPGNTEAFF; DNA: TGTGCTAGTGGTTTGGTACCCGGTAACACTGAAGCTTTCTTT
V: TRBV7-9; J: TRBJ1-1; size: .; D: .; CDR3: CASSSAGVNTEAFF; DNA: TGTGCCAGCAGCTCCGCGGGTGTGAACACTGAAGCTTTCTTT
V: TRBV19; J: TRBJ1-6; size: .; D: TRBD1; CDR3: CASSKFAQGNSPLHF; DNA: TGTGCCAGTAGTAAGTTTGCACAGGGGAATTCACCCCTCCACTTT
V: TRBV7-9; J: TRBJ2-7; size: .; D: .; CDR3: CASSLFWETEQYF; DNA: TGTGCCAGCAGCCTCTTTTGGGAGACCGAGCAGTACTTC
V: TRBV21-1; J: TRBJ2-7; size: once; D: .; CDR3: CAEAGVGLGYEQYF; DNA: TGTGCCGAAGCGGGGGTGGGGTTGGGCTACGAGCAGTACTTC
V: TRBV28; J: TRBJ2-7; size: .; D: TRBD1; CDR3: CASSPRTGGSYEQYF; DNA: TGTGCCAGCAGTCCGAGGACAGGGGGTTCCTACGAGCAGTACTTC
V: TRBV3-1/TRBV3-2; J: TRBJ1-3; size: .; D: .; CDR3: CASSQPPGPVYF; DNA: TGTGCCAGCAGCCAGCCTCCGGGGCCAGTGTATTTT
V: TRBV27; J: TRBJ1-5; size: .; D: .; CDR3: CASSLNRDDQPQHF; DNA: TGTGCCAGCAGTTTAAACAGGGATGATCAGCCCCAGCATTTT
V: TRBV12-3/TRBV12-4; J: TRBJ2-2; size: .; D: .; CDR3: CASSFGAGELFF; DNA: TGTGCCAGCAGTTTTGGGGCCGGGGAGCTGTTTTTT
V: TRBV19; J: TRBJ1-5; size: .; D: .; CDR3: CASSLGRSQPQHF; DNA: TGTGCCAGTAGTCTGGGACGGTCACAGCCCCAGCATTTT
V: TRBV2; J: TRBJ1-2; size: few; D: TRBD1; CDR3: CASSPGQGYYGYTF; DNA: TGTGCCAGTTCACCGGGACAGGGGTACTATGGCTACACCTTC
V: TRBV12-3/TRBV12-4; J: TRBJ1-1; size: .; D: .; CDR3: CATRVYNTEAFF; DNA: TGTGCCACTCGGGTTTATAACACTGAAGCTTTCTTT